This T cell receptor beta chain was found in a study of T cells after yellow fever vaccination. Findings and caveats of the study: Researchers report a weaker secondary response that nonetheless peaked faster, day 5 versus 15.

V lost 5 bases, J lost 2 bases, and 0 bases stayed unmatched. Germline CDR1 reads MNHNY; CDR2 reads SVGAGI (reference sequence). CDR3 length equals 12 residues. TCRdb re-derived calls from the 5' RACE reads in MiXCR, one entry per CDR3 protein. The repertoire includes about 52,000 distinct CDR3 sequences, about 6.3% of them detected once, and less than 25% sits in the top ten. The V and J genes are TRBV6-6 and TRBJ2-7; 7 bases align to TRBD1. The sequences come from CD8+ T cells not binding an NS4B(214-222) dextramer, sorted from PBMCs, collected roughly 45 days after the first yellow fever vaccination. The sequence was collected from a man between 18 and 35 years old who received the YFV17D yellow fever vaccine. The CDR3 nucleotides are TGTGCCAGCAGTACAGGGGCCTACGAGCAGTACTTC. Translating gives CASSTGAYEQYF.